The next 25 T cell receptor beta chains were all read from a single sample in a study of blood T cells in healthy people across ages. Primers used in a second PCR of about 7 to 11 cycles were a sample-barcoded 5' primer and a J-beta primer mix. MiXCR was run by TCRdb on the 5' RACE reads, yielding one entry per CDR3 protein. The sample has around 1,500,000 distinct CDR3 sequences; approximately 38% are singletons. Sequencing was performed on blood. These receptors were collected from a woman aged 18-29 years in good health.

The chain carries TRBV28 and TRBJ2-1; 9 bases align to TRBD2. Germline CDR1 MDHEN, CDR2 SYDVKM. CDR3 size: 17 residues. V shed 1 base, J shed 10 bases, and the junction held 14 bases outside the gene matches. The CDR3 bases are TGTGCCAGCAGTTTATTCACCCCCTCTTATAGCGGGAGCGAGCAGTTCTTC. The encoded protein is CASSLFTPSYSGSEQFF.

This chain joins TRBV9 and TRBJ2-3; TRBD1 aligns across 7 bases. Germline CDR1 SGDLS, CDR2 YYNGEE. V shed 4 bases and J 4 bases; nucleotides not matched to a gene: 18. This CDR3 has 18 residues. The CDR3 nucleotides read TGTGCCAGCAGCCAACCCTGGGACAGCCCGATCACCCCAGATACGCAGTATTTT. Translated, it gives CASSQPWDSPITPDTQYF.

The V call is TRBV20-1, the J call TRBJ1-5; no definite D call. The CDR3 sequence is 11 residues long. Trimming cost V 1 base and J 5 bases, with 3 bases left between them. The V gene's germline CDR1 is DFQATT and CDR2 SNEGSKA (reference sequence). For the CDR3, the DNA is TGCAGTGCTAGAGGGGATCAGCCCCAGCATTTT. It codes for CSARGDQPQHF.

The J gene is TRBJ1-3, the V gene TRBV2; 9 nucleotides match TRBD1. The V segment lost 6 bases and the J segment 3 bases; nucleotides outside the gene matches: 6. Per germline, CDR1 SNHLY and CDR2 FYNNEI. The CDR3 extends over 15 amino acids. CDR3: CASSERTGDGNTIYF. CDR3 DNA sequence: TGTGCCAGCAGCGAGCGGACAGGGGATGGAAACACCATATATTTT.

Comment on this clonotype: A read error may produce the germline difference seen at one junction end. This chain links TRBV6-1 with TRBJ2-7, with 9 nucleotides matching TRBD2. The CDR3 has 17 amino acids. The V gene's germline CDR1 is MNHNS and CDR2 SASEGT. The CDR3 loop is CASRAPLWTSDSYGQYF. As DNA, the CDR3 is TGTGCCAGCAGGGCCCCCTTATGGACTAGCGACTCCTACGGGCAGTACTTC.

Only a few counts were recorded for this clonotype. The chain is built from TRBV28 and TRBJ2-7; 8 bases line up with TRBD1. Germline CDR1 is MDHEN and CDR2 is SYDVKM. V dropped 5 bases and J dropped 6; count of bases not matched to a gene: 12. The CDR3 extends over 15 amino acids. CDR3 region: CASSPRTGPSPEQYF. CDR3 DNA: TGTGCCAGCAGTCCCCGGACAGGGCCGTCCCCCGAGCAGTACTTC.

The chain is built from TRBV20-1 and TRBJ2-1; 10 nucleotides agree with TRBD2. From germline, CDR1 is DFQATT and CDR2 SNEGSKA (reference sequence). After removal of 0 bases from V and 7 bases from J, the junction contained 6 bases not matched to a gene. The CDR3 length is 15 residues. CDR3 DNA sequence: TGCAGTGCTAGAGAGAGCGGGAGGGTAGGAAATGAGCAGTTCTTC. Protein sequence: CSARESGRVGNEQFF.

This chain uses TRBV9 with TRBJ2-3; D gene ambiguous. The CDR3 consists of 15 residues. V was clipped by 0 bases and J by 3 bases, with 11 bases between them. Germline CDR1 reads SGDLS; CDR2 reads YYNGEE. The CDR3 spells CASSVAVRQTDTQYF. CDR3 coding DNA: TGTGCCAGCAGCGTAGCTGTGAGGCAGACAGATACGCAGTATTTT. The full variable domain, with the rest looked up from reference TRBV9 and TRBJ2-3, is DSGVTQTPKHLITATGQRVTLRCSPRSGDLSVYWYQQSLDQGLQFLIQYYNGEERAKGNILERFSAQQFPDLHSELNLSSLELGDSALYFCASSVAVRQTDTQYFGPGTRLTVL.

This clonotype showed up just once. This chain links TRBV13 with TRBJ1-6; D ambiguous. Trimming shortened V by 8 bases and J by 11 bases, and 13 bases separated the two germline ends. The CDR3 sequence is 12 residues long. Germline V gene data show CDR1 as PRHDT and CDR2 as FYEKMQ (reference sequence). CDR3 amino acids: CASGAGLAPLHF. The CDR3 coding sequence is TGTGCCAGCGGCGCCGGATTGGCACCCCTCCACTTT.

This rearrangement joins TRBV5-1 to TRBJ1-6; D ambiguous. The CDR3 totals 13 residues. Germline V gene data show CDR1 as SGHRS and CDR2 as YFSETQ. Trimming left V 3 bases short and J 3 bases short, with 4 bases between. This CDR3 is CASSSLYNSPLHF. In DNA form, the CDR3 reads TGCGCCAGCAGCTCCCTCTATAATTCACCCCTCCACTTT.

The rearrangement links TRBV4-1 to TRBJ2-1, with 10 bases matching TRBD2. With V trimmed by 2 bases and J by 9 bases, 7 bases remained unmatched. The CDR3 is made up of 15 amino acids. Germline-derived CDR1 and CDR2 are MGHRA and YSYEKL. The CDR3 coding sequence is TGCGCCAGCAGCCAACCGGTTCTAGCGGGAGTTGAGCAGTTCTTC. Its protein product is CASSQPVLAGVEQFF.

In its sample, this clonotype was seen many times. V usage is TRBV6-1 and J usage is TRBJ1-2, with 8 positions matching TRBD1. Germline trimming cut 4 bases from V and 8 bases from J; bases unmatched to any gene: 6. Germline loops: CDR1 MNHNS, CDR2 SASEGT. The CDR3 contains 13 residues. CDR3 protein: CASSAGTGVGYTF. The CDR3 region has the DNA TGTGCCAGCAGTGCAGGGACAGGCGTGGGCTACACCTTC.

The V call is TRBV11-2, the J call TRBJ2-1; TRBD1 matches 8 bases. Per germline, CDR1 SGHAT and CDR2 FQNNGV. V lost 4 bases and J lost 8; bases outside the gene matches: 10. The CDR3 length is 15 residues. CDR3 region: CASSSGTGPEYEQFF. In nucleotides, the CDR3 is TGTGCCAGCAGCTCCGGGACAGGACCCGAGTATGAGCAGTTCTTC.

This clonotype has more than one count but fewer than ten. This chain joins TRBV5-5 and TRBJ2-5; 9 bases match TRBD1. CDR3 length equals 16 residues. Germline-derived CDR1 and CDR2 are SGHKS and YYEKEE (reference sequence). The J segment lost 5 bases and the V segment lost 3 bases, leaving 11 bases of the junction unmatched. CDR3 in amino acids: CASSSTGTGISETQYF. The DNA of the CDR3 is TGTGCCAGCAGCTCAACCGGGACAGGGATATCGGAGACCCAGTACTTC.

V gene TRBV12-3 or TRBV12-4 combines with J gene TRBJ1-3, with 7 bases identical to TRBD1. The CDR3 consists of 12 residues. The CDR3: CASWDRGNTIYF. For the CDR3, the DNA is TGTGCGAGTTGGGACAGAGGAAACACCATATATTTT.

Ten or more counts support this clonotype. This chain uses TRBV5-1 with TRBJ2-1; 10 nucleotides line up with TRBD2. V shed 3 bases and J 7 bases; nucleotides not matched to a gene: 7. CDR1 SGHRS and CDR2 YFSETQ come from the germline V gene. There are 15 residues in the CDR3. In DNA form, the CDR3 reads TGCGCCAGCAGCTCAGGTGGACTAGCGGTTAATGAGCAGTTCTTC. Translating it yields CASSSGGLAVNEQFF.

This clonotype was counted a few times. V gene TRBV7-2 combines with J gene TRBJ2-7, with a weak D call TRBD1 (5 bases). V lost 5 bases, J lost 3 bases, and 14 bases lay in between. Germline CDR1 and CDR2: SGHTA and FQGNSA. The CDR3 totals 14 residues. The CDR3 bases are TGTGCCAGCAGCCGTAACCAGGGAAACTACGAGCAGTACTTC. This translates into CASSRNQGNYEQYF. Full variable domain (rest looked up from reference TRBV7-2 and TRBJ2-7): GAGVSQSPSNKVTEKGKDVELRCDPISGHTALYWYRQSLGQGLEFLIYFQGNSAPDKSGLPSDRFSAERTGGSVSTLTIQRTQQEDSAVYLCASSRNQGNYEQYFGPGTRLTVT.

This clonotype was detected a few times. CDR3 loop: CASSVGTGEGSGYTF. In DNA, the CDR3 is TGTGCCAGCAGTGTAGGGACAGGCGAAGGAAGTGGCTACACCTTC. The chain employs TRBV28 and TRBJ1-2, with 8 bases lining up with TRBD1. V gave up 5 bases and J gave up 7 bases; unmatched junction bases: 12. The CDR3 extends over 15 amino acids. Germline values: CDR1 MDHEN, CDR2 SYDVKM.

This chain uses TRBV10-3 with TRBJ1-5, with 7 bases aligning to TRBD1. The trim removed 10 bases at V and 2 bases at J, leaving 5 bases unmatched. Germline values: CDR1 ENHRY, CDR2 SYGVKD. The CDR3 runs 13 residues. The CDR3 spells CATTGQGNQPQHF. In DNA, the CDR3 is TGTGCCACGACAGGACAGGGCAATCAGCCCCAGCATTTT.

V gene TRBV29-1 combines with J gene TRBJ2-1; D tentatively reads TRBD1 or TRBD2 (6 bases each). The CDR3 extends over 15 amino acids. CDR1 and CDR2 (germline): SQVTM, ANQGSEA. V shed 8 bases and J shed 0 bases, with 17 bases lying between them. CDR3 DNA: TGCAGCTCTCTAGGGGGGATAGGCTCCTACAATGAGCAGTTCTTC. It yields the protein CSSLGGIGSYNEQFF.

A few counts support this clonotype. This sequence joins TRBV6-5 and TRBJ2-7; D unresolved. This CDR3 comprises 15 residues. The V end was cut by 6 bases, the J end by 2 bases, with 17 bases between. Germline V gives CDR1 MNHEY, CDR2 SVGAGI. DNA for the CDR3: TGTGCCAGCAGCCGCTCACGGACGGTCACCTACGAGCAGTACTTC. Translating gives CASSRSRTVTYEQYF.

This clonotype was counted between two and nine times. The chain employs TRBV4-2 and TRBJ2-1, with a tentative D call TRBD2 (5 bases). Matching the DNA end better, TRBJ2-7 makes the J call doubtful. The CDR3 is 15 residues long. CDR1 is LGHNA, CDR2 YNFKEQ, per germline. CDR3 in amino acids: CASSPTGSSYNEQYF. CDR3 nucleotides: TGTGCCAGCAGTCCAACGGGGAGCTCCTACAATGAGCAGTACTTC.

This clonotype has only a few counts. DNA of the CDR3: TGTGCCACCAGCAGTTACCTCGGGGCTAACTATGGCTACACCTTC. Translation gives CATSSYLGANYGYTF. This chain uses TRBV15 with TRBJ1-2; D remains unclear. The CDR3 consists of 15 residues. The germline CDR1 and CDR2 sequences are LNHNV and YYDKDF (reference sequence). V lost 3 bases and J 0 bases, leaving 11 bases between the germline ends.

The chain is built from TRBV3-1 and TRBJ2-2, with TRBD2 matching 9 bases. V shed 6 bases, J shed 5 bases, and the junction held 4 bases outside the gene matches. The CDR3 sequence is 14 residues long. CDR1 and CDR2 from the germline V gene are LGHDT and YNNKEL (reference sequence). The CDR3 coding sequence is TGTGCCAGCAGTAGCGGGAGTCGGACCGGGGAGCTGTTTTTT. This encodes CASSSGSRTGELFF.

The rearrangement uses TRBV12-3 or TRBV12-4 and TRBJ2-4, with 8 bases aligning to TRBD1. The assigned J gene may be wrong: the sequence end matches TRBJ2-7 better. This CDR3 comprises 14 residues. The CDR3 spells CASRTGASFYEQYF. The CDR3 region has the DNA TGTGCCAGCAGGACAGGGGCTTCTTTCTACGAGCAGTACTTC.